This TCR beta chain is drawn from a study of control samples from healthy donors and cancer patients. CDR1 and CDR2 (germline): MNHNS, SASEGT. The CDR3 contains 14 residues. V lost 1 base and J lost 7; bases outside the gene matches: 0. Measured with immunoSEQ multiplex PCR; TCRdb has only the in-frame clones, and not every one. The sample consists of some 150,000 clones, around 94% of them appearing once. Points on this clone: This sample also contains other DNA sequences that code for the same CDR3.

Specimen: blood. This rearrangement joins TRBV6-1 to TRBJ1-4, with 10 bases aligning to TRBD1. The TCR comes from a man aged 35 to 55 in good health. The CDR3 spells CASSEGQGAEKLFF. CDR3 nucleotides: TGTGCCAGCAGTGAAGGACAGGGGGCTGAAAAACTGTTTTTT.